This TCR beta chain was observed in a study of blood T cells in healthy people across ages. This clonotype was observed a handful of times. What it recognizes is unknown. Broader study findings: With age, beta diversity per million T cells declined roughly linearly, significantly by 30 to 40.

The use of a sample-barcoded 5' primer and a J-beta primer mix characterized a second PCR of roughly 6 to 11 cycles. TCRdb ran MiXCR on the 5' RACE reads and lists one entry per CDR3 protein. The sample shows about 1.5 million distinct CDR3 sequences, roughly 40% of them seen only once. This receptor was obtained from a woman younger than 30 in good health. Material: blood.

The CDR3 protein is CASSLARQGTYTDTQYF. DNA for the CDR3: TGCGCCAGCAGCTTGGCCCGACAGGGTACTTACACAGATACGCAGTATTTT. This sequence joins TRBV5-1 and TRBJ2-3; 7 nucleotides line up with TRBD1. The CDR3 is 17 residues long. The germline CDR1 and CDR2 sequences are SGHRS and YFSETQ. The junction had 9 bases not matched to a gene; V was cut back by 0 bases and J by 2 bases.